This T cell receptor beta chain was sequenced for a study of CD8 T cells in ankylosing spondylitis listed by TCRdb under 2017. Regarding the research as a whole: The study set out to find disease-linked TCR variants by profiling T cell receptor beta repertoires in ankylosing spondylitis patients and healthy donors. In total, the full study cohort was made up of over a hundred healthy donors and 25 ankylosing spondylitis patients. Samples of peripheral blood were taken, and for ankylosing spondylitis patients, synovial fluid was collected as well. The research as a whole found: According to the report, matched synovial fluid samples from ankylosing spondylitis patients were significantly enriched for the disease-linked clones. Some TCR beta motif variants had previously been reported in synovial fluid and blood of reactive arthritis patients, which suggested common disease-initiation mechanisms. A CD8+ phenotype was shown by the disease-linked clones, which were found at relatively low frequencies in peripheral blood. Blood from ankylosing spondylitis patients appeared to be characterized by a TCR beta motif composed of roughly eight highly homologous amino acid variants.

Taken from cysteine to phenylalanine, the CDR3 has 16 residues. The DNA shown is the 48-base CDR3, in frame from base 1. Per the germline V gene, MGHRA is the CDR1 and YSYEKL is the CDR2. V loses 3 bases, J loses 2 bases, and the germline ends lie 14 bases apart. Sequencing used an Illumina HiSeq 2500. Quantitative 5'-RACE with molecular barcodes was the method used to prepare the TCR beta libraries. The authors' analysis ran thus. To identify disease-linked TCR variants, a new computational method was used, one built on a probabilistic model of VDJ rearrangement. TCRdb trimmed the raw reads at Q25, called clones with MiXCR and kept productive beta chains. Records with the same CDR3 protein are collapsed into one entry carrying the most frequent genes and DNA. These V and J calls originate from TCRdb's pipeline instead of the authors' own analysis. The sample contains hundreds of thousands of distinct CDR3 sequences, 25% to 30% of them found a single time. The leading ten clones occupy about 6.9% of the sample.

This clonotype was picked up many times. Its antigen is unknown. Base qualities are missing; no much larger clone stands one base away. The specimen sequenced was blood, either unsorted or a sorted T cell fraction (not recorded which). The V and J genes are TRBV4-1 and TRBJ1-5; TRBD1 is a possible D gene, resting on 5 matching bases. This receptor was obtained from a male donor with ankylosing spondylitis or in good health (not recorded which). The DNA sequence is given as TGCGCCAGCAGCCACCGGGACTTGGGGGGCAATCAGCCCCAGCATTTT. Translated, this gives CASSHRDLGGNQPQHF.